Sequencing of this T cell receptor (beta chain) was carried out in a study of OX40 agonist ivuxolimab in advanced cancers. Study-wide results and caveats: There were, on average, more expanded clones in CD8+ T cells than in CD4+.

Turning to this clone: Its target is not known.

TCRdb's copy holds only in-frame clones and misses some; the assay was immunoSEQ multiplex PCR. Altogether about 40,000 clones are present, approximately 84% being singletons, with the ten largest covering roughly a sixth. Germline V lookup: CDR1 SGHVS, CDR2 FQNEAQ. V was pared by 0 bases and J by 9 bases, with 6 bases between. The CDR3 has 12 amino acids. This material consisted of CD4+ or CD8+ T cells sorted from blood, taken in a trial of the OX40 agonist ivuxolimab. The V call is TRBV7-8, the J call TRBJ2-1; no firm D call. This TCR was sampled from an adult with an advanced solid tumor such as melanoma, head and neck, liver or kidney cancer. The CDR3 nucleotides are TGTGCCAGCAGCTTAGCTAGTGGTGAGCAGTTCTTC. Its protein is CASSLASGEQFF.